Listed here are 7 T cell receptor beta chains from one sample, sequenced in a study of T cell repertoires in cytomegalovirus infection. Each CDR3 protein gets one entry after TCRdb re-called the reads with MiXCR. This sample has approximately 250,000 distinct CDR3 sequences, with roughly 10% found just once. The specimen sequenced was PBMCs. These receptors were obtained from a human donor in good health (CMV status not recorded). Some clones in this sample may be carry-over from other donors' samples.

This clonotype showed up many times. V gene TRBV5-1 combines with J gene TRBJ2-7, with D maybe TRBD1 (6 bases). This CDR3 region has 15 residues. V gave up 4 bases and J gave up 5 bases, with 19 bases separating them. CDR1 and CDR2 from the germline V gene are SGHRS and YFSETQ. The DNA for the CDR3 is TGCGCCAGCAGCCCCCTGATACGTGGGGGCCACGAGCAGTACTTC. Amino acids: CASSPLIRGGHEQYF.

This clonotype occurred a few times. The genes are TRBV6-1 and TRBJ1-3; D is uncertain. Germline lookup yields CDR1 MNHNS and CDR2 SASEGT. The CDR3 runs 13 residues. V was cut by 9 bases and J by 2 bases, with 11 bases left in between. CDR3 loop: CASATRPGNTIYF. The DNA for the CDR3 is TGTGCCAGTGCCACGCGACCTGGAAACACCATATATTTT.

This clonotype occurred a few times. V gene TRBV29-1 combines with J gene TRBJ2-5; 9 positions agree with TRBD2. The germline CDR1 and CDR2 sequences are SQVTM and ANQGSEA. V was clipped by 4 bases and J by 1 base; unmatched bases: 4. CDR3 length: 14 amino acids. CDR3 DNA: TGCAGCGTTGTACGCGGGGGGGCCCAAGAGACCCAGTACTTC. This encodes CSVVRGGAQETQYF. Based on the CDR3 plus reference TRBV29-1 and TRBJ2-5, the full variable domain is SAVISQKPSRDICQRGTSLTIQCQVDSQVTMMFWYRQQPGQSLTLIATANQGSEATYESGFVIDKFPISRPNLTFSTLTVSNMSPEDSSIYLCSVVRGGAQETQYFGPGTRLLVL.

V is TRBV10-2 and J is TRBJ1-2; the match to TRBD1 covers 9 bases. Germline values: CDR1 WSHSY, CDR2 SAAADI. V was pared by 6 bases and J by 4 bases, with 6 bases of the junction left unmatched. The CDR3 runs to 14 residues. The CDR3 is CASRQGAASYGYTF. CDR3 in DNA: TGCGCCAGCAGACAGGGGGCTGCAAGCTATGGCTACACCTTC.

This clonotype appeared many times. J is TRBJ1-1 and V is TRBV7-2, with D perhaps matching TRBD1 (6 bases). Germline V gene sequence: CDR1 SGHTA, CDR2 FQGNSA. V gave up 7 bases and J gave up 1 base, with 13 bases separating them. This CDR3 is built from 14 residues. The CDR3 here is CASTRRQANTEAFF. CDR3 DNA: TGTGCCAGCACCCGTCGACAGGCGAACACTGAAGCTTTCTTT.

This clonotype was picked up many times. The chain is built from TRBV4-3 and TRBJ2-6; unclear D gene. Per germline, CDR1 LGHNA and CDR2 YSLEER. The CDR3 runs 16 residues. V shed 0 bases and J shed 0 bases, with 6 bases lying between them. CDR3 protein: CASSQDSSSGANVLTF. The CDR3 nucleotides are TGCGCCAGCAGCCAAGATAGCAGCTCTGGGGCCAACGTCCTGACTTTC.

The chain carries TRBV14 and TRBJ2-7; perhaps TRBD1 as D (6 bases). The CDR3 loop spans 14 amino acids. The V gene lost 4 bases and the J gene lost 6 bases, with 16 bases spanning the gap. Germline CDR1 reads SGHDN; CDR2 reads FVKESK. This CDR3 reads CASSLENRVGEQYF. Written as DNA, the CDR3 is TGTGCCAGCAGCCTCGAGAACAGGGTTGGCGAGCAGTACTTC.